This entry describes one T cell receptor (beta chain). The antigen remains unidentified. CDR3 length: 16 amino acids. CDR1 and CDR2 from the germline V gene are SEHNR and FQNEAQ (reference sequence). V lost 4 bases to trimming and J lost 2 bases, with 17 bases between them. The source of the sample is a study of CD8+ T cells in alopecia areata. Turning to the study itself: The study gave tofacitinib for 6 to 18 months, then 6 months off drug. General study findings and limits: A large proportion of expanded lesional clones were detected persisting in scalp and blood during tofacitinib. Within the top 100, expanded CD8+ clones significantly decreased with tofacitinib, as did scalp clonality. It was lesional scalp, especially alopecia totalis/universalis, that showed higher clonality than normal scalp.

Extracted from the samples, RNA was reverse transcribed into cDNA to serve as the sequencing template. TCRdb's copy holds only in-frame clones and misses some; the assay was immunoSEQ multiplex PCR. There are 150,000 to 200,000 clones in the sample; around 58% occur only once, and around 12% lies in the top ten. Indicated treatment: oral pan-JAK inhibitor, 5-10 mg twice daily. The source of this sequence is a human donor with alopecia areata. The chain combines TRBV7-9 with TRBJ2-5, with D unclear. The material was CD8+ T cells sorted from blood, obtained at week 24, from a patient treated with tofacitinib. As DNA, the CDR3 is TGTGCCAGCAGCTCCAGTCAGGATGGACCGCAAGAGACCCAGTACTTC. Amino acids: CASSSSQDGPQETQYF.